The T cell receptor (beta chain) under discussion was sequenced for a study of T cell responses to AZD1222 COVID-19 vaccine. Concerning this clone: The antigen remains unidentified.

Assay used: immunoSEQ multiplex PCR; TCRdb lists only in-frame clones, some missing. The table shows 150,000 or so clones, with roughly 89% occurring only once. The CDR3 sequence is 19 residues long. The V gene's germline CDR1 is ENHRY and CDR2 SYGVKD. Trimming took 6 bases from V and 0 from J; bases not matched to a gene: 14. The study's findings and limits: At baseline, seropositivity was found in only six or seven AZD1222 recipients.

The TCR was taken from an adult in good health. The chain employs TRBV10-3 and TRBJ2-6; 7 nucleotides agree with TRBD1. This specimen consisted of peripheral blood, obtained on day 0 of AZD1222 vaccination. CDR3 region: CAISGNRQGATSGANVLTF. In DNA, the CDR3 is TGTGCCATCAGCGGAAATAGACAGGGCGCTACCTCTGGGGCCAACGTCCTGACTTTC.